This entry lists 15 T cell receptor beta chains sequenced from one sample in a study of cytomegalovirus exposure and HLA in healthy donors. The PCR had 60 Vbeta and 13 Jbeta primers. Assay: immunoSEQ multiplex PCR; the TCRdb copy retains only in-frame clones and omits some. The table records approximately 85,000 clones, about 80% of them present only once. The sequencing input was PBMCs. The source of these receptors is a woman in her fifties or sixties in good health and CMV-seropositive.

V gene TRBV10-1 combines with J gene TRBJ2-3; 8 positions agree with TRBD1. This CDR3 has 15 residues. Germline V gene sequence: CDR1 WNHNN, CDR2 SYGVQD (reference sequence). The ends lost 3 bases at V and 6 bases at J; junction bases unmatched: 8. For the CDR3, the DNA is TGCGCCAGCAGTGACACAGGGGGTCGCCCCGATACGCAGTATTTT. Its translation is CASSDTGGRPDTQYF.

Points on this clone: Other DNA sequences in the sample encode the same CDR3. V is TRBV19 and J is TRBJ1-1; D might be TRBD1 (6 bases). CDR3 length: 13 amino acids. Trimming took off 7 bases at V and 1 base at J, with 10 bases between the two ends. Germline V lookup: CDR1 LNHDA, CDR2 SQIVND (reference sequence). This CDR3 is CASTDRRNTEAFF. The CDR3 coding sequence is TGTGCCAGTACTGACAGGCGGAACACTGAAGCTTTCTTT.

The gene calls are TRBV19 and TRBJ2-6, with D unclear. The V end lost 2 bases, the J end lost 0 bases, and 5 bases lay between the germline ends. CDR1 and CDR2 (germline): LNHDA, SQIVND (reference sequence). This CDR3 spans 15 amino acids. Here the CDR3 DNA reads TGTGCCAGTAGTATAATCAGCTCTGGGGCCAACGTCCTGACTTTC. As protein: CASSIISSGANVLTF.

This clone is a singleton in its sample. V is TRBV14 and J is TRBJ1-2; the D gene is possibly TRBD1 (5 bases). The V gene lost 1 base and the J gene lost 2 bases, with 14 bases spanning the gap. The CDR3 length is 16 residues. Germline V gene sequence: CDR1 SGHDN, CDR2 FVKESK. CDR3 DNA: TGTGCCAGCAGCCAAGGGGACTCCGAGGGCAACTATGGCTACACCTTC. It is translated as CASSQGDSEGNYGYTF.

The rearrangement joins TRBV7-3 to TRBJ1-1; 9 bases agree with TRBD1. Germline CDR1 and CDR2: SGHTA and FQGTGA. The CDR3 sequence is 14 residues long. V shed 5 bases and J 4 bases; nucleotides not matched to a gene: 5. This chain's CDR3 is CASSIQGAGTEAFF. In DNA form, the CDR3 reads TGTGCCAGCAGCATACAGGGGGCGGGCACTGAAGCTTTCTTT.

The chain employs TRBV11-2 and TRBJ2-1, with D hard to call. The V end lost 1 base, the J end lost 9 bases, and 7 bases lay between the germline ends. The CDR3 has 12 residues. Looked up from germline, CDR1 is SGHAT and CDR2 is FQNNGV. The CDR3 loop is CASSLGLSEQFF. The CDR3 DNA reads TGTGCCAGCAGCTTAGGTTTGAGTGAGCAGTTCTTC.

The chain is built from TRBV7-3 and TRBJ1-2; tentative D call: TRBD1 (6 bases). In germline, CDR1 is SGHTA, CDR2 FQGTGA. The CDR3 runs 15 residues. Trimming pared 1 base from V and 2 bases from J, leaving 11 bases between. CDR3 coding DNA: TGTGCCAGCAGCTTAAGCGCGGACAGCAACTATGGCTACACCTTC. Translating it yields CASSLSADSNYGYTF.

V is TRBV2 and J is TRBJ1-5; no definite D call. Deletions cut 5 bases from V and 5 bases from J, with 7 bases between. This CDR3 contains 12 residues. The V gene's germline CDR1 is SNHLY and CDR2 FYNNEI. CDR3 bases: TGTGCCAGCAGTTCAGGATATCAGCCCCAGCATTTT. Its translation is CASSSGYQPQHF. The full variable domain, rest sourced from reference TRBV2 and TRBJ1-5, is EPEVTQTPSHQVTQMGQEVILRCVPISNHLYFYWYRQILGQKVEFLVSFYNNEISEKSEIFDDQFSVERPDGSNFTLKIRSTKLEDSAMYFCASSSGYQPQHFGDGTRLSIL.

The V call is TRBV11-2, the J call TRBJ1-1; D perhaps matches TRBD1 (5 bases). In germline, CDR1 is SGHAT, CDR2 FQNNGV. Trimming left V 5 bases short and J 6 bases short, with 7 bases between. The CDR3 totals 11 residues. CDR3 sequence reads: CASSEGAEAFF. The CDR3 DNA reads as TGTGCCAGCAGCGAAGGGGCTGAAGCTTTCTTT. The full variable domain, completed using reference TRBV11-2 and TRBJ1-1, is EAGVAQSPRYKIIEKRQSVAFWCNPISGHATLYWYQQILGQGPKLLIQFQNNGVVDDSQLPKDRFSAERLKGVDSTLKIQPAKLEDSAVYLCASSEGAEAFFGQGTRLTVV.

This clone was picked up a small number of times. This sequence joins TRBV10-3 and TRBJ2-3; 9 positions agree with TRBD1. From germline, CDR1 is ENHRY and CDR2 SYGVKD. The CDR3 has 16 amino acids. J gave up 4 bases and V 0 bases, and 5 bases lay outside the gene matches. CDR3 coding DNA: TGTGCCATCAGTGAGTCGCGGACAGGGGTCGCAGATACGCAGTATTTT. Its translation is CAISESRTGVADTQYF.

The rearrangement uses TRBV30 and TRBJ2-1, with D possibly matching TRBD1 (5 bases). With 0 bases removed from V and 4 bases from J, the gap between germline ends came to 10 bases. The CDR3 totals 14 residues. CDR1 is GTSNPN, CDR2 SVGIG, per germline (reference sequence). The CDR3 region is CAWSVGQNYNEQFF. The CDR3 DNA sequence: TGTGCCTGGAGTGTTGGACAAAATTACAATGAGCAGTTCTTC.

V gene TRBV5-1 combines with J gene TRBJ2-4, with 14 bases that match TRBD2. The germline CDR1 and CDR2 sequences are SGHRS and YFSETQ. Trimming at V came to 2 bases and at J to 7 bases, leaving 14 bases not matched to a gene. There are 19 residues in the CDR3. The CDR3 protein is CASSFQRYPTSGRGNIQYF. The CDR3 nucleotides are TGCGCCAGCAGCTTCCAACGCTACCCGACTAGCGGGAGGGGGAACATTCAGTACTTC.

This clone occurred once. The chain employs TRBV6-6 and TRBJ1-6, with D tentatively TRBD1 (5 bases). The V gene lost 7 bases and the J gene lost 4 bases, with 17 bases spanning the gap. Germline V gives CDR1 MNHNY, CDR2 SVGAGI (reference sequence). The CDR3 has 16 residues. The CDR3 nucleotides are TGTGCCAGCACTTCGGGTGGGGCAGGGTATAATTCACCCCTCCACTTT. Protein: CASTSGGAGYNSPLHF.

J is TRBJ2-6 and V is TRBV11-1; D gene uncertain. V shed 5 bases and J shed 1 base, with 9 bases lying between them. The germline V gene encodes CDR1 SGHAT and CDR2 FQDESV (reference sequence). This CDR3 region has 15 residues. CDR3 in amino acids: CASSPLKSGANVLTF. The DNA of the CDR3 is TGTGCCAGCAGCCCACTAAAGTCTGGGGCCAACGTCCTGACTTTC.

For the CDR3, the DNA is TGTGCCAGCAGCTTTTCCGGGAGGGCCACCGGGGAGCTGTTTTTT. Translated: CASSFSGRATGELFF. The chain links TRBV11-3 to TRBJ2-2; 8 nucleotides align to TRBD2. The CDR3 covers 15 residues. Germline CDR1 and CDR2: SGHNT and YENEEA. J was trimmed by 4 bases and V by 3 bases; bases with no gene match: 4.